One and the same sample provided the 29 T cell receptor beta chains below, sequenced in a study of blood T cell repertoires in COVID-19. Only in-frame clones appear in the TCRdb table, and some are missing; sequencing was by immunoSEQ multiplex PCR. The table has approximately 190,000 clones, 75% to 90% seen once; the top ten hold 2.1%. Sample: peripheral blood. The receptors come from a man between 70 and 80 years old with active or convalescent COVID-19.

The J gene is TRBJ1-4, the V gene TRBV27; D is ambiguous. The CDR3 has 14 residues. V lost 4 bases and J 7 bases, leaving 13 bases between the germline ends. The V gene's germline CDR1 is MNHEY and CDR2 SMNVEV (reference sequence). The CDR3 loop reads CASSSEREGEKLFF. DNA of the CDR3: TGTGCCAGCAGTTCAGAGCGAGAGGGTGAAAAACTGTTTTTT.

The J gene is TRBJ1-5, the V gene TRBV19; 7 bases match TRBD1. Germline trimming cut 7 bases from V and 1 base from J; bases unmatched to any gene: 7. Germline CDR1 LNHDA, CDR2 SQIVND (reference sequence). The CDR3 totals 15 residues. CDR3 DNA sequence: TGTGCCAGTACCTCACAGGGGAGGAGCAATCAGCCCCAGCATTTT. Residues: CASTSQGRSNQPQHF.

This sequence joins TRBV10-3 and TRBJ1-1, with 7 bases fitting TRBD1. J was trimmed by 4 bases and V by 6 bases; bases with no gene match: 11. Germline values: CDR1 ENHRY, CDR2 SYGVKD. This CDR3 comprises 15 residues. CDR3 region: CAISSGGGVGTEAFF. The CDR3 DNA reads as TGTGCCATCAGCAGCGGAGGGGGCGTAGGCACTGAAGCTTTCTTT.

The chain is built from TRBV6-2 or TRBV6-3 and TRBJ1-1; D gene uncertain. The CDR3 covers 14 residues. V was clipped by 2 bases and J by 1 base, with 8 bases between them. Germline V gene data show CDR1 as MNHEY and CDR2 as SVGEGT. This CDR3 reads CASSYGQENTEAFF. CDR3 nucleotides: TGTGCCAGCAGTTACGGTCAGGAGAACACTGAAGCTTTCTTT.

DNA of the CDR3: TGTGCCAGTAGTATAGGCGGAGGCTCCTACAATGAGCAGTTCTTC. As protein: CASSIGGGSYNEQFF. The chain uses TRBV19 and TRBJ2-1, with D possibly matching TRBD2 (5 bases). This CDR3 has 15 amino acids. CDR1 LNHDA and CDR2 SQIVND come from the germline V gene (reference sequence). Between the trimmed V and J ends, which lost 1 base and 0 bases, there was a span of 7 bases.

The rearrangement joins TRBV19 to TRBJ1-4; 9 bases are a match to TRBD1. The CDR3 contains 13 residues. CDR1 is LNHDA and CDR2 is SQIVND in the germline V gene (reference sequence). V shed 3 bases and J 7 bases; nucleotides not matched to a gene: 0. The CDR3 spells CASSMGQGEKLFF. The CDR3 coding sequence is TGTGCCAGTAGTATGGGACAGGGTGAAAAACTGTTTTTT.

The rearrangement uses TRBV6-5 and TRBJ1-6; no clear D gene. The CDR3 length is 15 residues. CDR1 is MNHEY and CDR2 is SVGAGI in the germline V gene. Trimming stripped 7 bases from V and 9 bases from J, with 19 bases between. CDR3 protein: CASKRTNPLGSPLHF. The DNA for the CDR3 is TGTGCCAGCAAGCGGACCAACCCATTGGGTTCACCCCTCCACTTT.

The CDR3 DNA is TGCGCCAGCAGCCAAGTCCCAGGGACAGGGGGAAATTCACCCCTCCACTTT. Translating gives CASSQVPGTGGNSPLHF. The chain is built from TRBV4-1 and TRBJ1-6; 11 bases are a match to TRBD1. J lost 7 bases, V lost 1 base, and 6 bases had no gene match. This CDR3 contains 17 residues. Germline V gives CDR1 MGHRA, CDR2 YSYEKL.

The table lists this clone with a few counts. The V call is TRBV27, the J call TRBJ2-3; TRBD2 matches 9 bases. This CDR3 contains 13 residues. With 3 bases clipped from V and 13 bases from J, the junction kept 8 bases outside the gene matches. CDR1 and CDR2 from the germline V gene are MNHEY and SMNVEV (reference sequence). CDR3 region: CASSFEAGGPKYF. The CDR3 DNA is TGTGCCAGCAGTTTCGAGGCGGGGGGGCCTAAGTATTTT.

The DNA for the CDR3 is TGTGCCAGCAGCCGCACTAGCGGGAGATTTGCCTACAATGAGCAGTTCTTC. It codes for CASSRTSGRFAYNEQFF. The chain links TRBV5-6 to TRBJ2-1; the match to TRBD2 covers 11 bases. Germline V lookup: CDR1 SGHDT, CDR2 YYEEEE. The CDR3 is 17 amino acids. V was pared by 4 bases and J by 2 bases, with 8 bases of the junction left unmatched.

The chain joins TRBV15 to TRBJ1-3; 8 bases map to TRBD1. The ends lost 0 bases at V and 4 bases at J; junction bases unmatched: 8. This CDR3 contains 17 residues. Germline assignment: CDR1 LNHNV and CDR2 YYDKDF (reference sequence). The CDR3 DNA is TGTGCCACCAGCAGAGATTTCCAGGGGGCATCGGGAAACACCATATATTTT. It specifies CATSRDFQGASGNTIYF.

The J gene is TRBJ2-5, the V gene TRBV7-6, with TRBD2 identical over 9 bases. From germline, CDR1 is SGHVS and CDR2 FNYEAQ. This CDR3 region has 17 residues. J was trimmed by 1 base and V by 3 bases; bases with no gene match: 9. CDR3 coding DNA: TGTGCCAGCAGCTTTGCTAGCGGGATGATTACCCAAGAGACCCAGTACTTC. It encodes CASSFASGMITQETQYF.

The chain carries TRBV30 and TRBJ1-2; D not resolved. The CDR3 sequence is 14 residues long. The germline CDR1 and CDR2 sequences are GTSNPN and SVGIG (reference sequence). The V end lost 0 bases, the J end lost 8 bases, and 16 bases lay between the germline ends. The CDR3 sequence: CAWSVLGLPIGYTF. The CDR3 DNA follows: TGTGCCTGGAGTGTACTGGGCCTCCCTATCGGCTACACCTTC.

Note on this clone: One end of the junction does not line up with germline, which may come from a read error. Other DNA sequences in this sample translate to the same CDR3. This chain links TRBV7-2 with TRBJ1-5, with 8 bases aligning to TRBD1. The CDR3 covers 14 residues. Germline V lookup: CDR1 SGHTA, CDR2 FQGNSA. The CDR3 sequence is CASSLAGGNQPQHF. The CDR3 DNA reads TGTGCCAGCAGTTTAGCAGGGGGCAACCAGCCCCAGCATTTT.

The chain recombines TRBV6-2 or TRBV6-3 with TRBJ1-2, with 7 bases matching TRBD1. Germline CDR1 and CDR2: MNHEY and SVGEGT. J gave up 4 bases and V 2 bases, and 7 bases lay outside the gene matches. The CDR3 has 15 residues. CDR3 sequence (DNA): TGTGCCAGCAGTTACGGGGACAGCGGATCCTATGGCTACACCTTC. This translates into CASSYGDSGSYGYTF.

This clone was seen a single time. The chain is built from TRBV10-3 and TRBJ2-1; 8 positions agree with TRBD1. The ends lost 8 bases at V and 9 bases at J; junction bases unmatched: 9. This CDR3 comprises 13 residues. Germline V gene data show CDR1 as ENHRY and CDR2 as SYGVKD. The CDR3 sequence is CAIQRQGAVEQFF. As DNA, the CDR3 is TGTGCCATCCAAAGGCAGGGGGCAGTTGAGCAGTTCTTC.

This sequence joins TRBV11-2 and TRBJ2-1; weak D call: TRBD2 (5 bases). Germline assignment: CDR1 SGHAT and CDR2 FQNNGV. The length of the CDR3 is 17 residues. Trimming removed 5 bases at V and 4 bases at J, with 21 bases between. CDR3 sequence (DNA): TGTGCCAGCAGCCAACGGGATATTCCCTCCATGTACAATGAGCAGTTCTTC. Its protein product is CASSQRDIPSMYNEQFF.

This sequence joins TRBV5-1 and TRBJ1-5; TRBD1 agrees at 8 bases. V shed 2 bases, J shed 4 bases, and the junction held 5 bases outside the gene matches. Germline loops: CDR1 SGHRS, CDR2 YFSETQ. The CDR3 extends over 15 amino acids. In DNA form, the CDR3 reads TGCGCCAGCAGCTTTGCGGACAGGGATAATCAGCCCCAGCATTTT. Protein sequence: CASSFADRDNQPQHF.

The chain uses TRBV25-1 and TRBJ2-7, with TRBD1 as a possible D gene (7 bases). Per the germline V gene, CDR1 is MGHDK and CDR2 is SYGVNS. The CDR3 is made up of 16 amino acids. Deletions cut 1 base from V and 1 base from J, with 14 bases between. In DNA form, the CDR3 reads TGTGCCAGCAGTGAATCGGGCAGGGGGAGGTCCTACGAGCAGTACTTC. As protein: CASSESGRGRSYEQYF.

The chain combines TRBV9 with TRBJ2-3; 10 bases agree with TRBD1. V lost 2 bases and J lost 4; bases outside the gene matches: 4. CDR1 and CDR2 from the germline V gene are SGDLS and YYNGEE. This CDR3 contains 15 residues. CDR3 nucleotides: TGTGCCAGCAGCGTGAAAGGACAGGGGGCAGATACGCAGTATTTT. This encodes CASSVKGQGADTQYF. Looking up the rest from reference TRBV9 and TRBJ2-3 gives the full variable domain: DSGVTQTPKHLITATGQRVTLRCSPRSGDLSVYWYQQSLDQGLQFLIQYYNGEERAKGNILERFSAQQFPDLHSELNLSSLELGDSALYFCASSVKGQGADTQYFGPGTRLTVL.

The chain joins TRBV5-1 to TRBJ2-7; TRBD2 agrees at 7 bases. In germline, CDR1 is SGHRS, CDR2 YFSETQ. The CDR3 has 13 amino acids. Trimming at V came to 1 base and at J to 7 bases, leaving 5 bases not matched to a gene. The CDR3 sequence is CASSLPAGSEQYF. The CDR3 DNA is TGCGCCAGCAGCTTGCCAGCGGGATCTGAGCAGTACTTC.

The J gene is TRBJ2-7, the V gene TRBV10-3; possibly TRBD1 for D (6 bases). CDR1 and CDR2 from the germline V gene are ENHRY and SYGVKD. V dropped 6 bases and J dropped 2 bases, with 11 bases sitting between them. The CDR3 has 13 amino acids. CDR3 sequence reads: CAISARDTYEQYF. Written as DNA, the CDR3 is TGTGCCATCAGCGCCCGGGACACCTACGAGCAGTACTTC.

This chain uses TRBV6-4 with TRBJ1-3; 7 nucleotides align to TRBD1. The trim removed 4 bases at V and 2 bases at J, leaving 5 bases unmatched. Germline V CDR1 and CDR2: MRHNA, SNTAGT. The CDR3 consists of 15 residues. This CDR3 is CASSGPTGAGNTIYF. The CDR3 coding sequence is TGTGCCAGCAGTGGCCCTACAGGGGCTGGAAACACCATATATTTT.

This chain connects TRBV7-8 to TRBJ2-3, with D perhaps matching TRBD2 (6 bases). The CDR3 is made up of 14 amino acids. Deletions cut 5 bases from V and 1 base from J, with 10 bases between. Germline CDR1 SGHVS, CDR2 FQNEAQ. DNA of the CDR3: TGTGCCAGCAGCCGAGCTAGCGGCACAGATACGCAGTATTTT. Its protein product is CASSRASGTDTQYF.

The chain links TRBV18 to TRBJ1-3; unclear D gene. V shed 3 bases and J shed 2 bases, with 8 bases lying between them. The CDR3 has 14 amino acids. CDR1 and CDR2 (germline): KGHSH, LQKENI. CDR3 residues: CASSPGGTGNTIYF. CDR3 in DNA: TGTGCCAGCTCACCCGGAGGGACTGGAAACACCATATATTTT.

In DNA form, the CDR3 reads TGTGCCACCGGCCGGGACAGATTTTCCTACAATGAGCAGTTCTTC. It specifies CATGRDRFSYNEQFF. The V gene is TRBV19, the J gene TRBJ2-1; 7 nucleotides align to TRBD1. The CDR3 totals 15 residues. Germline CDR1 reads LNHDA; CDR2 reads SQIVND (reference sequence). Trimming removed 10 bases from V and 1 base from J; junction bases left unmatched: 10. The full variable domain, with the rest looked up from reference TRBV19 and TRBJ2-1, is DGGITQSPKYLFRKEGQNVTLSCEQNLNHDAMYWYRQDPGQGLRLIYYSQIVNDFQKGDIAEGYSVSREKKESFPLTVTSAQKNPTAFYLCATGRDRFSYNEQFFGPGTRLTVL.

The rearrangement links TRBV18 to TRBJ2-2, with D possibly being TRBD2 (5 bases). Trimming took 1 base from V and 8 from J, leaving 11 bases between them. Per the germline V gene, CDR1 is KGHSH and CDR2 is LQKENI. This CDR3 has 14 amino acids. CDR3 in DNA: TGTGCCAGCTCACCACTAGGACGGACTGGGGAGCTGTTTTTT. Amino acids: CASSPLGRTGELFF.

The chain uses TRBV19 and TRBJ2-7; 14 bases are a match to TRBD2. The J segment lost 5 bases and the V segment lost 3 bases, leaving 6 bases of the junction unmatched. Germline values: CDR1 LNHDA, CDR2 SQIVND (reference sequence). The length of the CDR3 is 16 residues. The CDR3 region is CASSIRTGLAGDEQYF. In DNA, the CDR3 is TGTGCCAGTAGTATCCGGACGGGACTAGCGGGAGACGAGCAGTACTTC.

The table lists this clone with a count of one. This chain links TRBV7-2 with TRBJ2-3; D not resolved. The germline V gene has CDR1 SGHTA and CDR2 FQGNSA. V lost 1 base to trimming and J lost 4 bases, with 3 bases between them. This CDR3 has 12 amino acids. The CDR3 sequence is CASSLVSDTQYF. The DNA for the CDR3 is TGTGCCAGCAGCTTAGTATCAGATACGCAGTATTTT. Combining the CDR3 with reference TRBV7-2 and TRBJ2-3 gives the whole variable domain GAGVSQSPSNKVTEKGKDVELRCDPISGHTALYWYRQSLGQGLEFLIYFQGNSAPDKSGLPSDRFSAERTGGSVSTLTIQRTQQEDSAVYLCASSLVSDTQYFGPGTRLTVL.